This T cell receptor (beta chain) was documented in a study of post-analysis software for immune sequencing data. Study observations and caveats: Roughly five TRBV segments appeared more often in patients than in controls, and TRBV5-6, TRBV5-1 and TRBV20-1 were among these.

From germline, CDR1 is DFQATT and CDR2 SNEGSKA (reference sequence). The CDR3 extends over 14 amino acids. V was pared by 6 bases and J by 8 bases, with 11 bases of the junction left unmatched. This clonotype was seen more than once but under ten times. What it binds is unknown. Carried by the TCR beta cDNA libraries were unique molecular identifiers. TCRdb processed the PCR reads anew with MiXCR; each CDR3 protein has one entry. Of hundreds of thousands of distinct CDR3 sequences listed, more than 50% are singletons. The specimen was blood. The receptor was derived from a girl aged 2 to 9 with multiple sclerosis. The chain has TRBV20-1 and TRBJ2-1, with 9 positions matching TRBD2. For the CDR3, the DNA is TGCAGTGCAAAAGGCGGGAGGGCCTCGGATGAGCAGTTCTTC. This translates into CSAKGGRASDEQFF.